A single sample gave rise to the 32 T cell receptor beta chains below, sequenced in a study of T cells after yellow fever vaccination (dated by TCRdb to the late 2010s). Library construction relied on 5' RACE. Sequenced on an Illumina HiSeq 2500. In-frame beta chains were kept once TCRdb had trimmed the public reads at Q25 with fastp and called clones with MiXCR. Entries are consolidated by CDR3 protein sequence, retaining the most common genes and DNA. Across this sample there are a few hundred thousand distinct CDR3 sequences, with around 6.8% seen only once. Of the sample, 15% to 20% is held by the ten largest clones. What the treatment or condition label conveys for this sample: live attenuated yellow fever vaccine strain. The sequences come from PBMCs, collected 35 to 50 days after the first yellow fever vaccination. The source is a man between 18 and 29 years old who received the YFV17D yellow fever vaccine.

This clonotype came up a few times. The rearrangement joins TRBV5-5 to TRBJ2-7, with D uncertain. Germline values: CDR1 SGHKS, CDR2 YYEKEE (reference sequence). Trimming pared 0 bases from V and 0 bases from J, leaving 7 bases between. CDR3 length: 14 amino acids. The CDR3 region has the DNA TGTGCCAGCAGCTTGGGTGTTTCCTCCTACGAGCAGTACGTC. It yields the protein CASSLGVSSYEQYV.

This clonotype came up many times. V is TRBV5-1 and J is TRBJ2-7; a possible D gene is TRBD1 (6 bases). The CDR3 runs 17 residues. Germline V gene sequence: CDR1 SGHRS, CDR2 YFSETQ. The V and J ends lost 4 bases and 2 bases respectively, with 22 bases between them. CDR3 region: CASSLDRLLPNTYEQYF. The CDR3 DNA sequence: TGCGCCAGCAGCCTGGACAGACTCCTACCGAATACCTACGAGCAGTACTTC.

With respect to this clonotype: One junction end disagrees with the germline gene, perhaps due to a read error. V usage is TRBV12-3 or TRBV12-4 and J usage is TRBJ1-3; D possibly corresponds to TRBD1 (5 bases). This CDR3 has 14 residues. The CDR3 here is CASSLGGFGPNAQF. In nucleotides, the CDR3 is TGTGCCAGCAGTTTGGGGGGGTTTGGGCCAAACGCTCAATTT.

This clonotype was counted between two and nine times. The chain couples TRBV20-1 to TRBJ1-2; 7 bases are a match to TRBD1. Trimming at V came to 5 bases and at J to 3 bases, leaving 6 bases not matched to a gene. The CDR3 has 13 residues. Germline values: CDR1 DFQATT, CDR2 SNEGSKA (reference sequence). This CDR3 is CSAFRGTYYGYTF. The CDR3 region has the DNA TGCAGTGCTTTCAGGGGGACTTACTATGGCTACACCTTC.

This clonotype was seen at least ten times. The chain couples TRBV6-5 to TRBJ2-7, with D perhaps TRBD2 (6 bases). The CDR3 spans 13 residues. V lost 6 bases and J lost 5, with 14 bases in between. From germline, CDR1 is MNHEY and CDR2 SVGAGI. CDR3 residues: CASRRGTNDEQYF. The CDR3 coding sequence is TGTGCCAGCAGACGCGGGACCAATGACGAGCAGTACTTC.

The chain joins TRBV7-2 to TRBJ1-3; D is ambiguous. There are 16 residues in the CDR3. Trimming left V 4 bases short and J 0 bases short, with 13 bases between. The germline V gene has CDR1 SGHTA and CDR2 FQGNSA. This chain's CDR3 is CASSSGPVGSGNTIYF. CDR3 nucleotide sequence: TGTGCCAGCAGCTCAGGTCCGGTGGGCTCTGGAAACACCATATATTTT.

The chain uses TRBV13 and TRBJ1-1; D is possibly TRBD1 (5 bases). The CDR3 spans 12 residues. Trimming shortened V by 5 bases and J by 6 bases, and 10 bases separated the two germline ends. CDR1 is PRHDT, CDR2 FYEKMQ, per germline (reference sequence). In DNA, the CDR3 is TGTGCCAGCAGCGTAGAGGGGTCTGAAGCTTTCTTT. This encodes CASSVEGSEAFF.

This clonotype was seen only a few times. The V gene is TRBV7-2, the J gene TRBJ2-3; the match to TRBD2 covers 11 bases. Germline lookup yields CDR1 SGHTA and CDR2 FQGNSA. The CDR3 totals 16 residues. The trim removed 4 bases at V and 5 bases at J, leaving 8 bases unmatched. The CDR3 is CASSSNLAGGRDTQYF. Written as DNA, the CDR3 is TGTGCCAGCAGCTCCAATCTAGCGGGGGGACGAGATACGCAGTATTTT.

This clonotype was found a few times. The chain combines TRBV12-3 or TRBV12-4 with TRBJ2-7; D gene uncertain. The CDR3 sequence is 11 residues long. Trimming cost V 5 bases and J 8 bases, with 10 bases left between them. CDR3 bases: TGTGCCAGCAGTGGCACTGCCCAGCAGTACTTC. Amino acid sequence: CASSGTAQQYF.

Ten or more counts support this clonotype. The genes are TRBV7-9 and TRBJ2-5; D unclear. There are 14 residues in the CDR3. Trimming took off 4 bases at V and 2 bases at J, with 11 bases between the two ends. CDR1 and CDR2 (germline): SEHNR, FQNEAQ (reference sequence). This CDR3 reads CASSYAGPQETQYF. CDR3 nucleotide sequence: TGTGCCAGCAGCTATGCCGGGCCGCAAGAGACCCAGTACTTC.

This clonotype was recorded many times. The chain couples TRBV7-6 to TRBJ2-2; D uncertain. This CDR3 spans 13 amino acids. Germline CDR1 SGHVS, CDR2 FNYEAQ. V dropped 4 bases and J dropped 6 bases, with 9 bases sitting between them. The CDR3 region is CASSSDGAGELFF. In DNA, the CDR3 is TGTGCCAGCAGCTCGGATGGGGCCGGGGAGCTGTTTTTT.

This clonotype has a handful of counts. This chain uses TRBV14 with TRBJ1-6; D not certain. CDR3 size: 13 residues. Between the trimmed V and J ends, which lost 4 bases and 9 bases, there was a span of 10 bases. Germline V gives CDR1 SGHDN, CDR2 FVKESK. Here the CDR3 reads CASSPRTASPLHF. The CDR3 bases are TGTGCCAGCAGCCCTCGGACGGCTTCACCCCTCCACTTT.

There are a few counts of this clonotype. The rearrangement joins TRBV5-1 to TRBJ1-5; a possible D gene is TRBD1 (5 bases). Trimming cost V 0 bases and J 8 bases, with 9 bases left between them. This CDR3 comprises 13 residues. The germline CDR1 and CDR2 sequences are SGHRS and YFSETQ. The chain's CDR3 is CASSLAPREPQHF. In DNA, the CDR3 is TGCGCCAGCAGCTTGGCACCCAGGGAGCCCCAGCATTTT.

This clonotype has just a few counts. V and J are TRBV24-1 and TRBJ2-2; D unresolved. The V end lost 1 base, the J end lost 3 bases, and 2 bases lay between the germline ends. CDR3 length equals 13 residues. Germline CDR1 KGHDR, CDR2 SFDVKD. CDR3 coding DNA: TGTGCCACCAGTGATTTATACACCGGGGAGCTGTTTTTT. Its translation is CATSDLYTGELFF.

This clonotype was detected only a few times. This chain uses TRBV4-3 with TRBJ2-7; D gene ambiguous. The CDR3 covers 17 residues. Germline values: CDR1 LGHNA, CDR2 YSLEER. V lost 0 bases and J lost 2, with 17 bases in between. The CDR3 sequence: CASSQDWVELTPYEQYF. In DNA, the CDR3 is TGCGCCAGCAGCCAAGATTGGGTCGAGTTGACCCCCTACGAGCAGTACTTC.

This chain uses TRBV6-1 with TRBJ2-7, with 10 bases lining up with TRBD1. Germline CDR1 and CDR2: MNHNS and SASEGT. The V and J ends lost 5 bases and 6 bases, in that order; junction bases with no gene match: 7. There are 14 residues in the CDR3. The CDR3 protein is CASSPGTGDTEQYV. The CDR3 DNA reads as TGTGCCAGCAGTCCCGGGACAGGGGACACCGAGCAGTACGTC.

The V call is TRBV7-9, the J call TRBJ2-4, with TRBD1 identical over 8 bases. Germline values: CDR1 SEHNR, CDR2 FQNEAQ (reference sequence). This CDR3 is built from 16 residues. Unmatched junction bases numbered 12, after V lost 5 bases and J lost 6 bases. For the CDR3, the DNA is TGTGCCAGCAGCCCACATCAGGGGGCGATTGGAAACATTCAGTACTTC. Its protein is CASSPHQGAIGNIQYF.

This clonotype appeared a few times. CDR3 nucleotides: TGCGCCAGCAGCCAAGCGGTCGGGGGCGAGCAGTTCTTC. Encoded protein: CASSQAVGGEQFF. The chain is built from TRBV4-3 and TRBJ2-1; D might be TRBD1 or TRBD2, each matching 6 bases. The CDR3 has 13 residues. Germline V gene sequence: CDR1 LGHNA, CDR2 YSLEER. V lost 1 base to trimming and J lost 10 bases, with 11 bases between them.

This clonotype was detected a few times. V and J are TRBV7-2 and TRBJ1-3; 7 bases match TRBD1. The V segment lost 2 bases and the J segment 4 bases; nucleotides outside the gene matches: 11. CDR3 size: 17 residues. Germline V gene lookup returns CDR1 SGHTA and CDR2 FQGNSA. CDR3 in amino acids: CASSLSDRVAAGNTIYF. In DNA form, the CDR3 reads TGTGCCAGCAGCTTAAGCGACAGGGTGGCCGCCGGAAACACCATATATTTT.

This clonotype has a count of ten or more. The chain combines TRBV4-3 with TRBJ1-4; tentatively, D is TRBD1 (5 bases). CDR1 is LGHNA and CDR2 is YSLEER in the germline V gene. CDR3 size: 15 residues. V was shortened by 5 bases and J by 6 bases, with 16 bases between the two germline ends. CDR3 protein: CASSTSTALDEKLFF. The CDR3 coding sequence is TGCGCCAGCAGCACCTCGACAGCCTTGGATGAAAAACTGTTTTTT.

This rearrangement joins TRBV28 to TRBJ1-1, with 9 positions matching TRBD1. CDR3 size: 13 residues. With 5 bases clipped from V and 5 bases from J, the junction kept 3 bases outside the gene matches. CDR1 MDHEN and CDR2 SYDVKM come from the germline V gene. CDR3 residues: CASSTGTGTEAFF. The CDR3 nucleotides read TGTGCCAGCAGTACTGGGACAGGGACTGAAGCTTTCTTT. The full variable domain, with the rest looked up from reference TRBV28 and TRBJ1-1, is DVKVTQSSRYLVKRTGEKVFLECVQDMDHENMFWYRQDPGLGLRLIYFSYDVKMKEKGDIPEGYSVSREKKERFSLILESASTNQTSMYLCASSTGTGTEAFFGQGTRLTVV.

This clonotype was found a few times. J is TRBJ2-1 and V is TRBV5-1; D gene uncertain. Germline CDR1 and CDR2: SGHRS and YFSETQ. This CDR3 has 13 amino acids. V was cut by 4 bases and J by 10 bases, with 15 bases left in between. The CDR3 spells CASSPHSRLEQFF. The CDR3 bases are TGCGCCAGCAGCCCCCATTCTAGACTCGAGCAGTTCTTC.

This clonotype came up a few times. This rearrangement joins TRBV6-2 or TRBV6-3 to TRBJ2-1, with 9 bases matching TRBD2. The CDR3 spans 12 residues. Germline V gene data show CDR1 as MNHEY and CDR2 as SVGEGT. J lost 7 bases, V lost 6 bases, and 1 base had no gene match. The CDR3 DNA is TGTGCCAGCAGGGCGGGAGGGAATGAGCAGTTCTTC. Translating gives CASRAGGNEQFF.

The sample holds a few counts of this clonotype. CDR3 loop: CASSPGGKNEQFF. The DNA of the CDR3 is TGTGCCAGCAGCCCCGGGGGGAAGAATGAGCAGTTCTTC. The chain carries TRBV11-2 and TRBJ2-1; 7 bases line up with TRBD2. Trimming removed 5 bases from V and 7 bases from J; junction bases left unmatched: 5. From germline, CDR1 is SGHAT and CDR2 FQNNGV. CDR3 length equals 13 residues.

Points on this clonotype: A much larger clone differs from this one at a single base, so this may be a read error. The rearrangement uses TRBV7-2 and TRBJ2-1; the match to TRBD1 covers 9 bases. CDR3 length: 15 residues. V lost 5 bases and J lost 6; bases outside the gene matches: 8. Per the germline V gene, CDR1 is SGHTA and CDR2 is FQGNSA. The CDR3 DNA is TGTACCAGCAGCCGTGACCGGGACAGGGCCAATGAGCAGTTCTTC. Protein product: CTSSRDRDRANEQFF.

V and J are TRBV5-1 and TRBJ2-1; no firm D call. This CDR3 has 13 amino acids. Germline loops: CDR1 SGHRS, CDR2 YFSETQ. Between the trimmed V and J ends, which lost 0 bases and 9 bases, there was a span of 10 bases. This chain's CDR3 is CASSLVSRSEQFF. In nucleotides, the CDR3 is TGCGCCAGCAGCTTGGTTTCGCGTAGTGAGCAGTTCTTC.

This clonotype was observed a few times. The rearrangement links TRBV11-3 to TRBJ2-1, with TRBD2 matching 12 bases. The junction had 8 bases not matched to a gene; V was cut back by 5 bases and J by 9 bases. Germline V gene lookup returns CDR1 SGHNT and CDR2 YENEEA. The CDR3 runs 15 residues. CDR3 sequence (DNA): TGTGCCAGCAGCGCTCTAGCGGGGGGGCAGACTGAGCAGTTCTTC. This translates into CASSALAGGQTEQFF.

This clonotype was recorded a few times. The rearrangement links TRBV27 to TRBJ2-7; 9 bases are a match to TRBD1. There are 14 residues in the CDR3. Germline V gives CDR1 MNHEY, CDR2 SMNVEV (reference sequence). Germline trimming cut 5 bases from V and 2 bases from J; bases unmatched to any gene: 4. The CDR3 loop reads CASSNRDRAYEQYF. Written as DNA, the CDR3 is TGTGCCAGCAGTAACCGGGACAGGGCCTACGAGCAGTACTTC.

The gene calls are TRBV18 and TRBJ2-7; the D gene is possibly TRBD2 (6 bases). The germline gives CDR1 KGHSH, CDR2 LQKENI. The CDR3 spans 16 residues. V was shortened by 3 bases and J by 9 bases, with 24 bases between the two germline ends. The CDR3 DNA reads TGTGCCAGCTCACCTGTGATCCCCGGAGAAGCGGGCGTGCAGTACGTC. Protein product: CASSPVIPGEAGVQYV.

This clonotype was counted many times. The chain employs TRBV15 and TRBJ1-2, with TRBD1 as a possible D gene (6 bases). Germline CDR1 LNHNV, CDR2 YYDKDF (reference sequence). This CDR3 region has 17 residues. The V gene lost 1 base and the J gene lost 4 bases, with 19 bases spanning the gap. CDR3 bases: TGTGCCACCAGCAGAGCCCCAGTGGGGGCTGGGGGCTATGGCTACACCTTC. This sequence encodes CATSRAPVGAGGYGYTF. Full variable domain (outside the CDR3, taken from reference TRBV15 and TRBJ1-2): DAMVIQNPRYQVTQFGKPVTLSCSQTLNHNVMYWYQQKSSQAPKLLFHYYDKDFNNEADTPDNFQSRRPNTSFCFLDIRSPGLGDTAMYLCATSRAPVGAGGYGYTFGSGTRLTVV.

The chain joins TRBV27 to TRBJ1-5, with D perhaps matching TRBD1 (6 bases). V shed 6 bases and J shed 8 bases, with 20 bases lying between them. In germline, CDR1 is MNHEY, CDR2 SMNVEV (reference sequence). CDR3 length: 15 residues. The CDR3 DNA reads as TGTGCCAGCAGCCCCCGGAGGGGGGGGTTGAAGCCCCAGCATTTT. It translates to CASSPRRGGLKPQHF.

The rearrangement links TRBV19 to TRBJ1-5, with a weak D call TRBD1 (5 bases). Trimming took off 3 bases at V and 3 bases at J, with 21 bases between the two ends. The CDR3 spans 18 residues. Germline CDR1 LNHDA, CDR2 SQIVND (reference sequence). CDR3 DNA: TGTGCCAGTAGTATGGGACTCAACACGCCGCCTAACAATCAGCCCCAGCATTTT. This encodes CASSMGLNTPPNNQPQHF. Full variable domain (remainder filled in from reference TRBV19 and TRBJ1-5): DGGITQSPKYLFRKEGQNVTLSCEQNLNHDAMYWYRQDPGQGLRLIYYSQIVNDFQKGDIAEGYSVSREKKESFPLTVTSAQKNPTAFYLCASSMGLNTPPNNQPQHFGDGTRLSIL.